This T cell receptor (beta chain) derives from a study of early T cells in non-severe SARS-CoV-2 infection. Study details: Sequencing input comprised bulk RNA from unsorted whole blood; chain pairing was not available.

On this clonotype itself: The antigen is undetermined.

Study-level points and caveats: CD4 and private specificities were missed by VDJdb matching, which favored anti-spike CD8 responses.

cDNA molecules, individually, were tagged with unique molecular identifiers. TCRdb reprocessed the 5' RACE reads via MiXCR and lists one record per CDR3 protein. The sample includes about 86,000 distinct CDR3 sequences, around 14% of them seen just once. With V trimmed by 2 bases and J by 7 bases, 8 bases remained unmatched. The CDR3 sequence is 16 residues long. From germline, CDR1 is SGHTS and CDR2 YDEGEE. Sequencing was done on a sample of whole blood. The TCR sequence derives from an adult who was a healthcare worker with PCR-confirmed SARS-CoV-2 infection or an uninfected control (not recorded which). V is TRBV5-8 and J is TRBJ2-1, with 11 bases lining up with TRBD2. CDR3 in amino acids: CASSLIAGGPGNEQFF. DNA for the CDR3: TGTGCCAGCAGCTTAATAGCGGGAGGGCCGGGGAATGAGCAGTTCTTC.